A single sample gave rise to the 21 T cell receptor beta chains below, sequenced in a study of blood T cell repertoires in COVID-19. Clones were read by immunoSEQ multiplex PCR, and TCRdb kept only the in-frame ones, dropping some. The sample includes roughly 60,000 clones, over 75% of them seen just once. The sample comprised peripheral blood. Source of these receptors: a human donor in a cohort sampled during active COVID-19.

The chain employs TRBV14 and TRBJ2-1; 10 nucleotides agree with TRBD1. V lost 5 bases and J lost 7; bases outside the gene matches: 8. This CDR3 is built from 15 residues. Germline V lookup: CDR1 SGHDN, CDR2 FVKESK. The CDR3 DNA follows: TGTGCCAGCAGCACCAGGACAGGGGGTGGAAATGAGCAGTTCTTC. It translates to CASSTRTGGGNEQFF. Full variable domain (rest looked up from reference TRBV14 and TRBJ2-1): EAGVTQFPSHSVIEKGQTVTLRCDPISGHDNLYWYRRVMGKEIKFLLHFVKESKQDESGMPNNRFLAERTGGTYSTLKVQPAELEDSGVYFCASSTRTGGGNEQFFGPGTRLTVL.

Only one count was recorded for this clone. The chain employs TRBV7-7 and TRBJ2-3; weak D call: TRBD2 (6 bases). CDR3 length equals 15 residues. Germline CDR1 is SSHAT and CDR2 is FNYEAQ (reference sequence). Between the trimmed V and J ends, which lost 4 bases and 3 bases, there was a span of 14 bases. In DNA, the CDR3 is TGTGCCAGCAGCTACGGGAGAGGTTGGACAGATACGCAGTATTTT. It is translated as CASSYGRGWTDTQYF.

This clone appeared once. The chain carries TRBV6-6 and TRBJ2-2; no firm D call. The CDR3 runs 12 residues. Trimming removed 4 bases from V and 6 bases from J, with 6 bases in between. The germline V gene has CDR1 MNHNY and CDR2 SVGAGI (reference sequence). CDR3 sequence (DNA): TGTGCCAGCAGTTCAGCGTCCGGGGAGCTGTTTTTT. Its translation: CASSSASGELFF.

V is TRBV3-1 (or the pseudogene TRBV3-2) and J is TRBJ2-5, with a tentative D call TRBD2 (6 bases). V lost 1 base and J lost 7, with 10 bases in between. Germline values: CDR1 LGHDT, CDR2 YNNKEL (reference sequence). The CDR3 has 13 amino acids. The CDR3 DNA follows: TGTGCCAGCAGCCAAGGGGACTTGGGGACCCAGTACTTC. Protein product: CASSQGDLGTQYF.

The chain combines TRBV7-2 with TRBJ2-3; D might be TRBD1 (6 bases). Germline V lookup: CDR1 SGHTA, CDR2 FQGNSA. This CDR3 is built from 16 residues. Trimming shortened V by 2 bases and J by 4 bases, and 16 bases separated the two germline ends. The CDR3 DNA is TGTGCCAGCAGCTTAAGGAACAGGGATTGGCCAGATACGCAGTATTTT. Translating it yields CASSLRNRDWPDTQYF.

V and J are TRBV7-2 and TRBJ2-6; D gene ambiguous. Germline loops: CDR1 SGHTA, CDR2 FQGNSA. Trimming took off 3 bases at V and 0 bases at J, with 3 bases between the two ends. There are 14 residues in the CDR3. CDR3 sequence: CASSFSSGANVLTF. CDR3 sequence (DNA): TGTGCCAGCAGCTTCAGCTCTGGGGCCAACGTCCTGACTTTC.

This clone was detected once. J is TRBJ2-7 and V is TRBV7-2, with D possibly being TRBD1 (8 bases). The CDR3 has 15 residues. V lost 5 bases and J lost 3, with 17 bases in between. In germline, CDR1 is SGHTA, CDR2 FQGNSA. The CDR3 sequence: CASSRGDRINYEQYF. The CDR3 DNA sequence: TGTGCCAGCAGCCGGGGGGACAGGATTAACTACGAGCAGTACTTC. Variable domain in full (rest from reference TRBV7-2 and TRBJ2-7): GAGVSQSPSNKVTEKGKDVELRCDPISGHTALYWYRQSLGQGLEFLIYFQGNSAPDKSGLPSDRFSAERTGGSVSTLTIQRTQQEDSAVYLCASSRGDRINYEQYFGPGTRLTVT.

The gene calls are TRBV29-1 and TRBJ2-5; 10 bases map to TRBD2. In germline, CDR1 is SQVTM, CDR2 ANQGSEA. The CDR3 loop spans 16 amino acids. J lost 1 base, V lost 4 bases, and 9 bases had no gene match. CDR3 region: CSVVRLAGDLQETQYF. CDR3 nucleotides: TGCAGCGTTGTTCGGCTAGCGGGGGATCTCCAAGAGACCCAGTACTTC.

The sample holds one count of this clone. The chain uses TRBV5-5 and TRBJ1-1; 7 positions match TRBD1. V shed 2 bases and J 2 bases; nucleotides not matched to a gene: 9. The CDR3 is 16 residues long. Per the germline V gene, CDR1 is SGHKS and CDR2 is YYEKEE (reference sequence). The CDR3 coding sequence is TGTGCCAGCAGCTTCCCCGGTACAGGGGTCAACACTGAAGCTTTCTTT. Translating gives CASSFPGTGVNTEAFF.

This chain connects TRBV5-1 to TRBJ1-2, with 7 bases lining up with TRBD1. The length of the CDR3 is 14 residues. Germline V CDR1 and CDR2: SGHRS, YFSETQ. The ends lost 1 base at V and 6 bases at J; junction bases unmatched: 6. This chain's CDR3 is CASSLRQGEDGYTF. The DNA for the CDR3 is TGCGCCAGCAGCTTGCGACAGGGTGAGGATGGCTACACCTTC.

V and J are TRBV27 and TRBJ1-1; tentative D call: TRBD1 (5 bases). Germline loops: CDR1 MNHEY, CDR2 SMNVEV (reference sequence). Trimming shortened V by 5 bases and J by 2 bases, and 12 bases separated the two germline ends. This CDR3 has 14 residues. CDR3 sequence (DNA): TGTGCCAGCAGTGGGACTTCAGGCAACACTGAAGCTTTCTTT. Amino acids: CASSGTSGNTEAFF.

This sequence joins TRBV5-5 and TRBJ2-3, with D tentatively TRBD1 (5 bases). Looked up from germline, CDR1 is SGHKS and CDR2 is YYEKEE (reference sequence). The ends were cut back, 6 bases at V and 7 bases at J, with 24 bases in the middle. CDR3 length: 16 residues. The CDR3 coding sequence is TGTGCCAGCACAAAACTGACAGTCCCCGTTTCACATACGCAGTATTTT. Residues: CASTKLTVPVSHTQYF.

The chain employs TRBV7-4 and TRBJ1-4, with 7 bases identical to TRBD1. The V segment lost 0 bases and the J segment 8 bases; nucleotides outside the gene matches: 6. Germline loops: CDR1 SGHVT, CDR2 SQSDAQ. This CDR3 region has 15 residues. The CDR3: CASSLAGTEREKLFF. The CDR3 DNA is TGTGCCAGCAGCTTAGCCGGGACAGAAAGGGAAAAACTGTTTTTT. The full variable domain, rest sourced from reference TRBV7-4 and TRBJ1-4, is GAGVSQSPRYKVAKRGRDVALRCDSISGHVTLYWYRQTLGQGSEVLTYSQSDAQRDKSGRPSGRFSAERPERSVSTLKIQRTEQGDSAVYLCASSLAGTEREKLFFGSGTQLSVL.

A few counts support this clone. This sequence joins TRBV18 and TRBJ2-1; D is possibly TRBD1 (5 bases). CDR3 size: 13 residues. The V and J ends lost 0 bases and 8 bases respectively, with 8 bases between them. Per the germline V gene, CDR1 is KGHSH and CDR2 is LQKENI. CDR3 residues: CASSPPVGDEQFF. The CDR3 DNA reads TGTGCCAGCTCACCACCGGTAGGGGATGAGCAGTTCTTC.

The gene calls are TRBV11-2 and TRBJ1-1, with TRBD1 matching over 7 bases. CDR3 length: 13 residues. Losses at the gene ends were 3 bases for V and 8 bases for J; bases not matched to a gene: 6. Germline V gene sequence: CDR1 SGHAT, CDR2 FQNNGV. CDR3 in amino acids: CASSLGQYPEAFF. The CDR3 coding sequence is TGTGCCAGCAGCTTGGGACAGTATCCCGAAGCTTTCTTT.

V usage is TRBV11-2 and J usage is TRBJ1-1, with TRBD1 matching over 8 bases. Trimming removed 1 base from V and 4 bases from J; junction bases left unmatched: 8. The CDR3 sequence is 16 residues long. From germline, CDR1 is SGHAT and CDR2 FQNNGV. In DNA, the CDR3 is TGTGCCAGCAGCTTAGGACAGATCAGGGGGCGCACTGAAGCTTTCTTT. Amino acids: CASSLGQIRGRTEAFF.

The V and J genes are TRBV5-4 and TRBJ2-7, with TRBD2 identical over 10 bases. The CDR3 loop spans 16 amino acids. V dropped 0 bases and J dropped 2; count of bases not matched to a gene: 5. The germline V gene has CDR1 SGHNT and CDR2 YYREEE (reference sequence). The CDR3 region is CASSLVSGGTTYEQYF. The DNA for the CDR3 is TGTGCCAGCAGCTTGGTTAGCGGGGGGACTACCTACGAGCAGTACTTC.

The CDR3 protein is CASRAHGELFF. The DNA for the CDR3 is TGTGCCAGCAGGGCCCACGGGGAGCTGTTTTTT. V and J are TRBV25-1 and TRBJ2-2; D call uncertain. The CDR3 runs 11 residues. The V end lost 6 bases, the J end lost 7 bases, and 6 bases lay between the germline ends. The germline V gene has CDR1 MGHDK and CDR2 SYGVNS.

Concerning this clone: Other DNA sequences in the sample encode the same CDR3. The rearrangement joins TRBV19 to TRBJ2-1, with 8 positions matching TRBD2. Germline V lookup: CDR1 LNHDA, CDR2 SQIVND (reference sequence). V shed 3 bases and J 0 bases; nucleotides not matched to a gene: 1. This CDR3 region has 15 residues. The CDR3 loop reads CASSIGGGSYNEQFF. DNA of the CDR3: TGTGCCAGTAGTATCGGGGGGGGCTCCTACAATGAGCAGTTCTTC.

Points on this clone: Other DNA sequences in this sample translate to the same CDR3. The chain is built from TRBV19 and TRBJ2-5; TRBD1 aligns across 9 bases. Germline V CDR1 and CDR2: LNHDA, SQIVND (reference sequence). This CDR3 is 15 amino acids long. V lost 5 bases to trimming and J lost 5 bases; unmatched junction nucleotides: 9. The CDR3 sequence is CASSALTGGQETQYF. The CDR3 DNA follows: TGTGCCAGTAGTGCTCTCACAGGGGGCCAGGAGACCCAGTACTTC.

The rearrangement joins TRBV7-9 to TRBJ2-7; D remains unclear. Deletions cut 3 bases from V and 4 bases from J, with 10 bases between. This CDR3 spans 13 amino acids. The germline gives CDR1 SEHNR, CDR2 FQNEAQ (reference sequence). The CDR3 here is CASSLGREYEQYF. The DNA of the CDR3 is TGTGCCAGCAGCTTGGGCAGAGAATACGAGCAGTACTTC.